The following is a TCR beta chain sequence with its context. The antigen is unknown. This entry is derived from a study of OX40 agonist ivuxolimab in advanced cancers. In the study overall: People who had prior anti-PD-1, anti-PD-L1 or anti-CTLA-4 therapy could take part, and under 45% had some.

With V trimmed by 8 bases and J by 3 bases, 4 bases remained unmatched. Germline V CDR1 and CDR2: ENHRY, SYGVKD. The CDR3 spans 13 residues. Data came from immunoSEQ multiplex PCR; TCRdb stores just in-frame clones and leaves some out. In the table there are 95,000 or so clones, around 82% of which are singletons. With baseline, cycle 4 day 1, and cycle 7 day 1 as timepoints, blood was sampled. Study-wide findings and caveats: Mean expanded clone counts were higher in CD8+ than CD4+ T cells.

The chain carries TRBV10-3 and TRBJ2-7; 10 bases align to TRBD2. The clonotype was recovered from an adult with an advanced solid tumor such as melanoma, head and neck, liver or kidney cancer. The source material was CD4+ or CD8+ T cells sorted from blood, sampled in a trial of the OX40 agonist ivuxolimab. The CDR3 region is CAIGLAAHYEQYF. CDR3 sequence (DNA): TGTGCCATCGGACTAGCGGCCCACTACGAGCAGTACTTC.